The rows below give T cell receptor beta chains drawn from one sample of a study of early T cells in non-severe SARS-CoV-2 infection. TCRdb re-derived calls from the 5' RACE reads in MiXCR, one entry per CDR3 protein. This sample has roughly 75,000 distinct CDR3 sequences, with about 10% found just once. Sequences were obtained from whole blood. Source of these receptors: an adult who was a healthcare worker with PCR-confirmed SARS-CoV-2 infection or an uninfected control (not recorded which). Each CDR3 is given with its conserved first and last residue. The D gene is left open where the match is weak. Only some rows state a clone size, as once, few, many or a class for expanded clones.

j_call clone_size d_call v_call cdr3_aa cdr3_nt
TRBJ1-4 few NA TRBV27 CASSSIQGVREKLFF TGTGCCAGCAGTAGCATACAGGGTGTTAGGGAAAAACTGTTTTTT
TRBJ1-6 many NA TRBV27 CASSLRGFYNSPLHF TGTGCCAGCAGTTTACGGGGATTCTATAATTCACCCCTCCACTTT
TRBJ2-5 many TRBD1 TRBV20-1 CSARPMTGLETQYF TGCAGTGCTAGACCAATGACAGGGCTGGAGACCCAGTACTTC
TRBJ1-2 many TRBD1 TRBV18 CASSPTSGQGAYGYTF TGTGCCAGCTCACCAACATCAGGACAGGGCGCCTATGGCTACACCTTC
TRBJ2-5 NA NA TRBV19 CASSITTAEETQYF TGTGCCAGTAGTATAACGACAGCTGAAGAGACCCAGTACTTC
TRBJ2-6 NA NA TRBV5-4 CASTRRSGANVLTF TGTGCCAGCACTCGGCGCTCTGGGGCCAACGTCCTGACTTTC
TRBJ2-6 many NA TRBV7-2 CASSFPITAGANVLTF TGTGCCAGCAGCTTCCCGATTACGGCAGGGGCCAACGTCCTGACTTTC
TRBJ1-5 many NA TRBV18 CASSPDRDQPQHF TGTGCCAGCTCACCCGATAGGGATCAGCCCCAGCATTTT
TRBJ2-3 few NA TRBV29-1 CSVAQGLTDTQYF TGCAGCGTTGCACAGGGACTCACAGATACGCAGTATTTT
TRBJ1-6 once NA TRBV5-4 CASSKPLAGTSSPLHF TGTGCCAGCAGCAAACCACTGGCGGGGACGAGTTCACCCCTCCACTTT
TRBJ1-1 few TRBD1 TRBV3-1 CASSQGSTRGQMNTEAFF TGTGCCAGCAGCCAAGGAAGCACCAGGGGGCAAATGAACACTGAAGCTTTCTTT
TRBJ1-3 few NA TRBV7-2 CASSLQPLTTTGNTIYF TGTGCCAGCAGCCTCCAACCACTCACTACAACCGGAAACACCATATATTTT
TRBJ1-6 few NA TRBV6-5 CASSYSITGNSPLHF TGTGCCAGCAGTTACTCGATCACAGGGAATTCACCCCTCCACTTT
TRBJ1-5 many NA TRBV16 CASSQQGFQPQHF TGTGCCAGCAGCCAACAGGGATTTCAGCCCCAGCATTTT
TRBJ1-1 few NA TRBV19 CASSTSPGWGAEAFF TGTGCCAGTAGTACCTCGCCAGGGTGGGGGGCTGAAGCTTTCTTT
TRBJ2-3 many NA TRBV5-1 CASSLATSSDTQYF TGCGCCAGCAGCTTGGCTACTAGTTCAGATACGCAGTATTTT
TRBJ1-1 many NA TRBV5-6 CASSLNTEAFF TGTGCCAGCAGTCTGAACACTGAAGCTTTCTTT
TRBJ2-5 NA TRBD1 TRBV5-4 CASSSPGTVETQYF TGTGCCAGCAGCTCCCCAGGGACAGTAGAGACCCAGTACTTC
TRBJ2-5 many TRBD2 TRBV7-9 CASSLVSSGVAVQETQYF TGTGCCAGCAGCTTAGTGTCCAGCGGGGTAGCCGTTCAAGAGACCCAGTACTTC
TRBJ1-1 many NA TRBV7-2 CASSLGDRQNTEAFF TGTGCCAGCAGCTTAGGTGACAGACAGAACACTGAAGCTTTCTTT
TRBJ2-7 NA NA TRBV18 CASSPVVGRIYEQYF TGTGCCAGCTCACCCGTTGTGGGACGCATCTACGAGCAGTACTTC
TRBJ1-2 few NA TRBV30 CAWSPAAYGYTF TGTGCCTGGAGTCCGGCGGCTTATGGCTACACCTTC
TRBJ1-2 many NA TRBV18 CASSPVDGVNYGYTF TGTGCCAGCTCACCGGTGGACGGGGTTAACTATGGCTACACCTTC
TRBJ2-5 few TRBD2 TRBV7-2 CASSITGTSGEYQETQYF TGTGCCAGCAGTATTACAGGGACTAGCGGAGAGTACCAAGAGACCCAGTACTTC
TRBJ1-5 NA NA TRBV6-1 CASSLALGPQHF TGTGCCAGCAGTCTGGCTTTGGGGCCCCAGCATTTT
TRBJ2-3 NA NA TRBV19 CASSYTGPGTDTQYF TGTGCCAGTAGTTATACAGGACCCGGCACAGATACGCAGTATTTT
TRBJ2-1 NA NA TRBV2 CASSQLLAGNEQFF TGTGCCAGCAGCCAACTACTCGCAGGGAATGAGCAGTTCTTC
TRBJ1-3 NA NA TRBV12-3/TRBV12-4 CASSQTGTGNTIYF TGTGCCAGCAGCCAAACAGGAACTGGAAACACCATATATTTT
TRBJ2-1 many NA TRBV9 CASSGSRLVDEQFF TGTGCCAGCAGCGGCTCTAGACTGGTGGATGAGCAGTTCTTC
TRBJ1-2 NA TRBD1 TRBV20-1 CSAYRDRGEEGYTF TGCAGTGCTTACCGGGACAGGGGTGAAGAAGGCTACACCTTC
TRBJ2-7 many TRBD1 TRBV4-2 CASSPRGLSYEQYF TGTGCCAGCAGCCCCAGGGGGCTCTCCTACGAGCAGTACTTC
TRBJ2-3 many TRBD2 TRBV12-3/TRBV12-4 CASRGLAASTDTQYF TGTGCCAGCCGTGGGCTAGCGGCTAGCACAGATACGCAGTATTTT
TRBJ2-5 NA NA TRBV12-3/TRBV12-4 CASSMGKETQYF TGTGCCAGCAGTATGGGGAAAGAGACCCAGTACTTC
TRBJ1-4 NA TRBD1 TRBV20-1 CSAPTATGGEKLFF TGCAGTGCCCCGACGGCAACAGGGGGTGAAAAACTGTTTTTT
TRBJ1-1 NA NA TRBV5-1 CASSLDGVTEAFF TGCGCCAGCAGCTTGGATGGGGTAACTGAAGCTTTCTTT
TRBJ1-1 NA NA TRBV4-3 CASSQDSHGGREAFF TGCGCCAGCAGCCAAGATTCCCACGGGGGCCGAGAGGCTTTCTTT
TRBJ2-3 NA NA TRBV12-3/TRBV12-4 CATFSDTQYF TGTGCCACCTTTTCAGATACGCAGTATTTT
TRBJ1-5 few TRBD1 TRBV20-1 CSASFRGAHGNQPQHF TGCAGTGCTAGCTTCAGGGGGGCGCATGGCAATCAGCCCCAGCATTTT
TRBJ2-7 many NA TRBV18 CASSPNSRAYEQYF TGTGCCAGCTCACCAAACAGCAGAGCCTACGAGCAGTACTTC
TRBJ2-2 NA TRBD1 TRBV27 CASSLRGRDTGELFF TGTGCCAGCAGTTTGAGGGGGCGCGACACCGGGGAGCTGTTTTTT
TRBJ2-3 NA TRBD2 TRBV6-4 CASSDAGGQDTQYF TGTGCCAGCAGTGACGCGGGGGGGCAAGATACGCAGTATTTT
TRBJ1-1 few TRBD1 TRBV16 CASSPDRAAEAFF TGTGCCAGCAGCCCAGACAGGGCGGCTGAAGCTTTCTTT
TRBJ2-5 few TRBD2 TRBV9 CASSAGTSGTQETQYF TGTGCCAGCAGCGCTGGGACTAGCGGGACCCAAGAGACCCAGTACTTC
TRBJ1-2 few NA TRBV3-1 CASSQESRYYGYTF TGTGCCAGCAGCCAAGAATCCCGCTACTATGGCTACACCTTC
TRBJ2-1 NA TRBD2 TRBV6-6 CASSQGTSDWDEQFF TGTGCCAGCAGTCAAGGGACTAGCGACTGGGATGAGCAGTTCTTC
TRBJ2-5 NA TRBD2 TRBV5-6 CASSLVAGFQETQYF TGTGCCAGCAGCTTGGTAGCGGGCTTCCAAGAGACCCAGTACTTC
TRBJ2-7 many NA TRBV12-3/TRBV12-4 CASSSPTSYEQYF TGTGCCAGCAGTTCTCCTACATCCTACGAGCAGTACTTC
TRBJ2-1 few TRBD1 TRBV9 CASSGQGAGYNEQFF TGTGCCAGCAGCGGACAGGGGGCGGGATACAATGAGCAGTTCTTC